Sequencing of this T cell receptor (beta chain) was carried out in a study of cytomegalovirus exposure and HLA in healthy donors. On the study more broadly: Most donors, just over 80% of more than 300 genotyped, fell in the Caucasian-associated ancestry cluster.

The PCR was carried out with 60 Vbeta primers and 13 Jbeta primers. Measured with immunoSEQ multiplex PCR; TCRdb has only the in-frame clones, and not every one. Here the sample spans some 130,000 clones, 65% to 80% being singletons. The receptor's source is a man in his forties or fifties in good health and CMV-seronegative. Sequencing input: PBMCs.

CDR3 bases: TGTGCCAGCAGTTTGGGGGAAGAGGGACATACCTTC. This codes for CASSLGEEGHTF. The rearrangement links TRBV28 to TRBJ1-2, with D possibly TRBD1 on 6 matching bases. Trimming removed 3 bases from V and 14 bases from J, with 16 bases in between. The germline V gene has CDR1 MDHEN and CDR2 SYDVKM. The CDR3 has 12 residues.